One sample yielded the 25 T cell receptor beta chains listed below, sequenced in a study of CD8 T cells in ankylosing spondylitis. Each CDR3 protein is one row after TCRdb ran MiXCR on the 5' RACE reads. The table includes just over 350,000 distinct CDR3 sequences, roughly 22% detected once. Sequenced input: blood, either unsorted or a sorted T cell fraction (not recorded which). The receptor source for this set is a male donor with ankylosing spondylitis or in good health (not recorded which).

This clonotype was observed a few times. The chain recombines TRBV6-5 with TRBJ1-2, with D unclear. This CDR3 is 14 amino acids long. Germline CDR1 MNHEY, CDR2 SVGAGI. Trimming took 0 bases from V and 8 from J, leaving 13 bases between them. CDR3 in DNA: TGTGCCAGCAGTTACTCGATCGGGAACGGCGGCTACACCTTC. Its protein product is CASSYSIGNGGYTF.

The chain has TRBV7-8 and TRBJ2-2, with 14 bases lining up with TRBD2. Unmatched junction bases numbered 4, after V lost 5 bases and J lost 8 bases. The germline CDR1 and CDR2 sequences are SGHVS and FQNEAQ. The CDR3 loop spans 15 amino acids. In DNA, the CDR3 is TGTGCCAGCAGCCCTAGGACTAGCGGGGGGGGGGAGCTGTTTTTT. Residues: CASSPRTSGGGELFF.

This CDR3 reads CASSLVSMETQYF. CDR3 nucleotides: TGTGCCAGCAGTTTAGTTTCGATGGAGACCCAGTACTTC. The rearrangement uses TRBV12-3 or TRBV12-4 and TRBJ2-5; D remains ambiguous. CDR3 length: 13 amino acids. Trimming removed 1 base at V and 5 bases at J, with 8 bases between.

This clonotype was seen a handful of times. The chain carries TRBV4-2 and TRBJ1-4; D unclear. The CDR3 extends over 18 amino acids. Germline values: CDR1 LGHNA, CDR2 YNFKEQ. V shed 4 bases and J shed 0 bases, with 18 bases lying between them. The CDR3 sequence is CASSPPTSGFTTNEKLFF. CDR3 DNA: TGTGCCAGCAGCCCCCCAACGTCTGGTTTTACAACTAATGAAAAACTGTTTTTT.

This clonotype was recorded a few times. The rearrangement links TRBV10-2 to TRBJ1-4; D remains unclear. V lost 8 bases and J lost 2, with 9 bases in between. The CDR3 extends over 13 amino acids. Germline V lookup: CDR1 WSHSY, CDR2 SAAADI. Here the CDR3 DNA reads TGCGCCAGCGGGAGGGTCACTAATGAAAAACTGTTTTTT. This gives the protein CASGRVTNEKLFF.

This clonotype was detected a few times. The CDR3 sequence is CASSWGARSYEQYF. CDR3 in DNA: TGTGCCAGCAGTTGGGGAGCCCGCTCCTACGAGCAGTACTTC. This chain joins TRBV12-3 or TRBV12-4 and TRBJ2-7; D may be TRBD2 (5 bases). Trimming left V 4 bases short and J 0 bases short, with 10 bases between. The CDR3 consists of 14 residues.

This clonotype was seen a handful of times. CDR3 sequence: CASSFGSGRNYEQYF. CDR3 bases: TGTGCCAGCAGCTTTGGTTCGGGCAGAAACTACGAGCAGTACTTC. The V and J genes are TRBV11-2 and TRBJ2-7; D gene ambiguous. Germline V gives CDR1 SGHAT, CDR2 FQNNGV. This CDR3 has 15 residues. Trimming shortened V by 3 bases and J by 3 bases, and 15 bases separated the two germline ends.

This chain connects TRBV7-8 to TRBJ2-1; 7 bases line up with TRBD1. The CDR3 loop spans 15 amino acids. Per the germline V gene, CDR1 is SGHVS and CDR2 is FQNEAQ. The V segment lost 1 base and the J segment 4 bases; nucleotides outside the gene matches: 4. This chain's CDR3 is CASSLGATGYNEQFF. As DNA, the CDR3 is TGTGCCAGCAGCTTAGGAGCGACAGGGTACAATGAGCAGTTCTTC.

The V gene is TRBV12-3 or TRBV12-4, the J gene TRBJ2-3; tentatively, D is TRBD1 (6 bases). The CDR3 sequence is 15 residues long. V was pared by 2 bases and J by 6 bases, with 15 bases between. The CDR3 here is CASSLNWGRLDTQYF. DNA of the CDR3: TGTGCCAGCAGTTTAAATTGGGGGCGACTGGATACGCAGTATTTT.

The chain carries TRBV2 and TRBJ2-7, with TRBD2 matching 8 bases. Germline V gives CDR1 SNHLY, CDR2 FYNNEI. CDR3 length equals 14 residues. V shed 6 bases and J 6 bases; nucleotides not matched to a gene: 10. CDR3 protein: CASRKAGVFVEQYF. The DNA for the CDR3 is TGTGCCAGCAGAAAAGCGGGGGTCTTTGTCGAGCAGTACTTC.

In its sample, this clonotype was seen a few times. This chain uses TRBV7-9 with TRBJ2-6, with 8 bases lining up with TRBD1. Per the germline V gene, CDR1 is SEHNR and CDR2 is FQNEAQ (reference sequence). V lost 2 bases to trimming and J lost 2 bases; unmatched junction nucleotides: 2. The CDR3 is made up of 16 amino acids. DNA of the CDR3: TGTGCCAGCAGCTTATCGACAGGGGCTGGGGCCAACGTCCTGACTTTC. Translation gives CASSLSTGAGANVLTF.

V is TRBV9 and J is TRBJ1-2; D gene ambiguous. Per germline, CDR1 SGDLS and CDR2 YYNGEE. The V and J ends lost 4 bases and 4 bases respectively, with 14 bases between them. This CDR3 is built from 14 residues. The chain's CDR3 is CASSLWGGSYGYTF. DNA for the CDR3: TGTGCCAGCAGCCTATGGGGTGGATCCTATGGCTACACCTTC.

This clonotype was seen more than once but under ten times. V is TRBV4-1 and J is TRBJ1-1; D gene unclear. The CDR3 has 13 amino acids. CDR1 and CDR2 from the germline V gene are MGHRA and YSYEKL. Trimming stripped 4 bases from V and 3 bases from J, with 9 bases between. The DNA for the CDR3 is TGCGCCAGCAGCCCTCACGCGGACACTGAAGCTTTCTTT. Encoded protein: CASSPHADTEAFF.

The rearrangement links TRBV29-1 to TRBJ2-1, with D hard to call. The V end was cut by 5 bases, the J end by 11 bases, with 10 bases between. From germline, CDR1 is SQVTM and CDR2 ANQGSEA. This CDR3 contains 10 residues. CDR3 sequence (DNA): TGCAGCGTTTCTGGCCCCCAGCAGTTCTTC. Protein product: CSVSGPQQFF.

There are a few counts of this clonotype. V is TRBV7-6 and J is TRBJ2-5; 7 bases are shared with TRBD1. The V segment lost 6 bases and the J segment 3 bases; nucleotides outside the gene matches: 13. Per germline, CDR1 SGHVS and CDR2 FNYEAQ. The CDR3 spans 16 residues. CDR3 sequence (DNA): TGTGCCAGCAGTTATCGACAGGGAAGTATTGAAGAGACCCAGTACTTC. It encodes CASSYRQGSIEETQYF.

The gene calls are TRBV9 and TRBJ2-7; D possibly corresponds to TRBD1 (6 bases). Germline values: CDR1 SGDLS, CDR2 YYNGEE. With 4 bases removed from V and 1 base from J, the gap between germline ends came to 18 bases. The CDR3 consists of 16 residues. The CDR3 region is CASSPYPTGGSYEQYF. The CDR3 DNA sequence: TGTGCCAGCAGCCCGTACCCGACAGGCGGGTCCTACGAGCAGTACTTC. Full variable domain (missing parts from reference TRBV9 and TRBJ2-7): DSGVTQTPKHLITATGQRVTLRCSPRSGDLSVYWYQQSLDQGLQFLIQYYNGEERAKGNILERFSAQQFPDLHSELNLSSLELGDSALYFCASSPYPTGGSYEQYFGPGTRLTVT.

This clonotype was detected a few times. CDR3 residues: CSARDRDWVYEQYF. The DNA for the CDR3 is TGCAGTGCTAGAGATCGCGACTGGGTCTACGAGCAGTACTTC. The chain recombines TRBV20-1 with TRBJ2-7; no clear D. The CDR3 covers 14 residues. The germline gives CDR1 DFQATT, CDR2 SNEGSKA (reference sequence). The V end lost 0 bases, the J end lost 3 bases, and 12 bases lay between the germline ends.

The chain has TRBV20-1 and TRBJ2-7; 9 bases agree with TRBD1. CDR3 size: 13 residues. Trimming cost V 1 base and J 3 bases; bases outside gene matches: 1. CDR1 is DFQATT, CDR2 SNEGSKA, per germline (reference sequence). The CDR3 DNA follows: TGCAGTGCTAGAGGGGGACAGGGCTACGAGCAGTACTTC. Protein: CSARGGQGYEQYF.

The chain carries TRBV6-5 and TRBJ2-3; either TRBD1 or TRBD2 may supply D (6 bases each). V lost 2 bases to trimming and J lost 2 bases, with 14 bases between them. The CDR3 contains 16 residues. CDR1 MNHEY and CDR2 SVGAGI come from the germline V gene. CDR3 region: CASSYSGGLITDTQYF. The CDR3 DNA sequence: TGTGCCAGCAGTTACAGTGGGGGGCTAATCACAGATACGCAGTATTTT.

V usage is TRBV20-1 and J usage is TRBJ2-3; D may be TRBD1 (6 bases). This CDR3 has 15 residues. CDR1 DFQATT and CDR2 SNEGSKA come from the germline V gene (reference sequence). V lost 3 bases to trimming and J lost 1 base, with 14 bases between them. The CDR3 region has the DNA TGCAGTGCTAGCGGGGTCGAGGGGGGCACAGATACGCAGTATTTT. It specifies CSASGVEGGTDTQYF.

The chain joins TRBV10-3 to TRBJ2-1; D call uncertain. With 0 bases removed from V and 6 bases from J, the gap between germline ends came to 3 bases. Looked up from germline, CDR1 is ENHRY and CDR2 is SYGVKD. The CDR3 length is 12 residues. This CDR3 is CAISESANEQFF. The DNA for the CDR3 is TGTGCCATCAGTGAGTCGGCCAATGAGCAGTTCTTC.

This clonotype was seen more than once but under ten times. This chain joins TRBV5-1 and TRBJ2-7; D unclear. The V end lost 0 bases, the J end lost 5 bases, and 6 bases lay between the germline ends. The CDR3 has 12 residues. Germline CDR1 SGHRS, CDR2 YFSETQ. Here the CDR3 reads CASSLGIHEQYF. In DNA form, the CDR3 reads TGCGCCAGCAGCTTGGGGATCCACGAGCAGTACTTC.

The sample holds a few counts of this clonotype. V and J are TRBV7-9 and TRBJ2-1; 7 bases agree with TRBD1. With V trimmed by 1 base and J by 7 bases, 1 base remained unmatched. The germline CDR1 and CDR2 sequences are SEHNR and FQNEAQ (reference sequence). This CDR3 is built from 13 residues. CDR3 region: CASSLEQGNEQFF. The CDR3 DNA follows: TGTGCCAGCAGCTTAGAACAGGGGAATGAGCAGTTCTTC. Looking up the rest from reference TRBV7-9 and TRBJ2-1 gives the full variable domain: DTGVSQNPRHKITKRGQNVTFRCDPISEHNRLYWYRQTLGQGPEFLTYFQNEAQLEKSRLLSDRFSAERPKGSFSTLEIQRTEQGDSAMYLCASSLEQGNEQFFGPGTRLTVL.

This clonotype showed up just a few times. This chain uses TRBV5-1 with TRBJ2-5; D not certain. Germline lookup yields CDR1 SGHRS and CDR2 YFSETQ. CDR3 length: 15 residues. V dropped 4 bases and J dropped 2 bases, with 15 bases sitting between them. The CDR3, as DNA: TGCGCCAGCAGCCCTCCCCGAGTAGCTCAAGAGACCCAGTACTTC. It specifies CASSPPRVAQETQYF.

This clonotype was picked up a small number of times. The chain is built from TRBV7-8 and TRBJ1-1, with 8 bases aligning to TRBD1. Losses at the gene ends were 3 bases for V and 5 bases for J; bases not matched to a gene: 8. The CDR3 spans 15 residues. The germline V gene has CDR1 SGHVS and CDR2 FQNEAQ. In DNA form, the CDR3 reads TGTGCCAGCAGCTTTCACCGGGACAGGAGGACTGAAGCTTTCTTT. Amino acid sequence: CASSFHRDRRTEAFF. The entire variable domain, with the rest obtained from reference TRBV7-8 and TRBJ1-1, is as follows: GAGVSQSPRYKVAKRGQDVALRCDPISGHVSLFWYQQALGQGPEFLTYFQNEAQLDKSGLPSDRFFAERPEGSVSTLKIQRTQQEDSAVYLCASSFHRDRRTEAFFGQGTRLTVV.